The 14 T cell receptor beta chains below were found in one sample sequenced in a study of identical twins. TCRdb itself ran the 5' RACE reads through MiXCR, one entry per CDR3 protein. The sample has approximately 300,000 distinct CDR3 sequences; roughly 8.6% are singletons. These data were also filed under a second study, of yellow fever vaccine responses in identical twins.

The sequenced sample consisted of CD8+ T cells sorted from blood. The source of these receptors is a woman aged 18-29 years in good health.

This clonotype was picked up a small number of times. The gene calls are TRBV6-1 and TRBJ2-5, with D tentatively TRBD2 (5 bases). V lost 6 bases, J lost 1 base, and 15 bases lay in between. CDR3 size: 15 residues. Per germline, CDR1 MNHNS and CDR2 SASEGT. This chain's CDR3 is CASRRTPLVQETQYF. The CDR3 nucleotides read TGTGCCAGCAGGCGAACCCCACTAGTCCAAGAGACCCAGTACTTC.

The chain employs TRBV20-1 and TRBJ2-1; TRBD1 aligns across 9 bases. The CDR3 is 13 residues long. V lost 5 bases and J lost 3; bases outside the gene matches: 2. The germline CDR1 and CDR2 sequences are DFQATT and SNEGSKA (reference sequence). CDR3 bases: TGCAGTGCTTTGGACAGGGGCTACAATGAGCAGTTCTTC. It specifies CSALDRGYNEQFF.

This clonotype was seen many times. The chain employs TRBV18 and TRBJ2-1, with TRBD2 identical over 8 bases. V gave up 3 bases and J gave up 7 bases; unmatched junction bases: 11. CDR1 is KGHSH, CDR2 LQKENI, per germline. The CDR3 has 16 residues. The CDR3: CASSPLAGGKDNEQFF. The CDR3 coding sequence is TGTGCCAGCTCACCGCTTGCGGGAGGCAAGGATAATGAGCAGTTCTTC. Supplemented by reference TRBV18 and TRBJ2-1, the full variable domain reads NAGVMQNPRHLVRRRGQEARLRCSPMKGHSHVYWYRQLPEEGLKFMVYLQKENIIDESGMPKERFSAEFPKEGPSILRIQQVVRGDSAAYFCASSPLAGGKDNEQFFGPGTRLTVL.

This clonotype was detected many times. The chain uses TRBV4-3 and TRBJ1-1; D is unclear. The germline CDR1 and CDR2 sequences are LGHNA and YSLEER. Trimming left V 0 bases short and J 1 base short, with 9 bases between. The CDR3 has 15 residues. The CDR3 spells CASSQDRNENTEAFF. The CDR3 DNA reads TGCGCCAGCAGCCAAGACCGAAACGAGAACACTGAAGCTTTCTTT.

The V call is TRBV29-1, the J call TRBJ2-1, with 7 bases identical to TRBD2. V was clipped by 4 bases and J by 0 bases; unmatched bases: 3. The CDR3 consists of 14 residues. Germline lookup yields CDR1 SQVTM and CDR2 ANQGSEA. CDR3 in DNA: TGCAGCGTTGGTACTAGCGACTCCTACAATGAGCAGTTCTTC. Residues: CSVGTSDSYNEQFF.

The chain couples TRBV4-2 to TRBJ1-5; D not certain. Trimming stripped 10 bases from V and 2 bases from J, with 18 bases between. CDR1 and CDR2 (germline): LGHNA, YNFKEQ. The CDR3 runs 15 residues. CDR3 sequence (DNA): TGTGCCATCGGCCCTGGGATGCTGGGCAATCAGCCCCAGCATTTT. The encoded protein is CAIGPGMLGNQPQHF.

This clonotype was detected many times. V is TRBV7-2 and J is TRBJ1-1; D gene uncertain. The CDR3 totals 15 residues. Per germline, CDR1 SGHTA and CDR2 FQGNSA. Trimming took 5 bases from V and 3 from J, leaving 16 bases between them. This CDR3 is CASSTQEDGHTEAFF. CDR3 sequence (DNA): TGTGCCAGCAGCACCCAAGAGGACGGTCACACTGAAGCTTTCTTT.

This chain uses TRBV7-9 with TRBJ2-2; D gene unclear. CDR3 size: 16 residues. Germline CDR1 is SEHNR and CDR2 is FQNEAQ (reference sequence). V was trimmed by 5 bases and J by 1 base, leaving 14 bases between them. CDR3 DNA: TGTGCCAGCAGCCCCGAGGCAGAGTTGAACACCGGGGAGCTGTTTTTT. Translating gives CASSPEAELNTGELFF.

This clonotype was seen repeatedly, ten times or more. J is TRBJ2-2 and V is TRBV27; D gene unclear. V was trimmed by 0 bases and J by 5 bases, leaving 4 bases between them. Germline V gene data show CDR1 as MNHEY and CDR2 as SMNVEV (reference sequence). This CDR3 has 13 residues. CDR3 sequence: CASSLSNTGELFF. Here the CDR3 DNA reads TGTGCCAGCAGTTTATCTAATACCGGGGAGCTGTTTTTT.

This clonotype was picked up many times. The genes are TRBV7-8 and TRBJ2-7; D might be TRBD1 (6 bases). This CDR3 is built from 16 residues. Trimming cost V 5 bases and J 3 bases, with 20 bases left between them. Per germline, CDR1 SGHVS and CDR2 FQNEAQ. The CDR3 sequence: CASSQLNGDISYEQYF. Written as DNA, the CDR3 is TGTGCCAGCAGCCAACTGAACGGGGACATTAGCTACGAGCAGTACTTC. Complete variable domain (other parts from reference TRBV7-8 and TRBJ2-7): GAGVSQSPRYKVAKRGQDVALRCDPISGHVSLFWYQQALGQGPEFLTYFQNEAQLDKSGLPSDRFFAERPEGSVSTLKIQRTQQEDSAVYLCASSQLNGDISYEQYFGPGTRLTVT.

Many counts were recorded for this clonotype. The chain couples TRBV29-1 to TRBJ1-1; no definite D call. Germline values: CDR1 SQVTM, CDR2 ANQGSEA. The CDR3 contains 12 residues. With 4 bases removed from V and 5 bases from J, the gap between germline ends came to 11 bases. The CDR3 here is CSVVTLDTEAFF. For the CDR3, the DNA is TGCAGCGTTGTCACCTTGGATACTGAAGCTTTCTTT.

The genes are TRBV29-1 and TRBJ1-1; D gene ambiguous. The CDR3 totals 12 residues. The V end lost 5 bases, the J end lost 0 bases, and 7 bases lay between the germline ends. Looked up from germline, CDR1 is SQVTM and CDR2 is ANQGSEA. The CDR3: CSVFALNTEAFF. Here the CDR3 DNA reads TGCAGCGTTTTTGCCTTGAACACTGAAGCTTTCTTT.

This clonotype appeared a few times. The rearrangement uses TRBV15 and TRBJ2-7; D ambiguous. Per the germline V gene, CDR1 is LNHNV and CDR2 is YYDKDF (reference sequence). The V end was cut by 6 bases, the J end by 2 bases, with 8 bases between. CDR3 length: 12 amino acids. The CDR3 is CATRGRAYEQYF. In DNA form, the CDR3 reads TGTGCCACCAGAGGTAGAGCCTACGAGCAGTACTTC.

The sample holds many counts of this clonotype. V usage is TRBV4-3 and J usage is TRBJ2-3, with D unclear. Trimming took 0 bases from V and 4 from J, leaving 8 bases between them. The CDR3 spans 14 residues. Germline assignment: CDR1 LGHNA and CDR2 YSLEER. DNA of the CDR3: TGCGCCAGCAGCCAAGATATTGAGGCAGATACGCAGTATTTT. This translates into CASSQDIEADTQYF.